This entry lists 16 T cell receptor beta chains sequenced from one sample in a study of cytomegalovirus exposure and HLA in healthy donors (dated by TCRdb to the late 2010s). Library generation was performed with the immunoSEQ multiplex PCR assay. A mixture of 60 forward primers for TCR Vbeta segments and 13 reverse primers for TCR Jbeta segments was used in the multiplex PCR. The immuneACCESS repertoire file appears here via TCRdb, limited to in-frame rearrangements. These files lack a portion of the clones; in checked studies, under half of the deficit traces to unresolved V genes, and the cause of the others is not known. Across this sample there are around 99,000 clones, with 70% to 80% seen only once. The ten largest clones capture about 3.3% of the sample. The sample was PBMCs. The source is a man aged 35-49 years in good health and CMV-seronegative.

V is TRBV6-4 and J is TRBJ1-6; tentative D call: TRBD1 (6 bases). CDR1 is MRHNA, CDR2 SNTAGT, per germline. The CDR3 has 17 amino acids. Trimming took 0 bases from V and 11 from J, leaving 20 bases between them. The CDR3 DNA sequence: TGTGCCAGCAGTGACTCGGGGGGGCTAAACTGCATACCACCCCTCCACTTT. Translating gives CASSDSGGLNCIPPLHF.

J is TRBJ2-7 and V is TRBV7-8; 9 positions match TRBD1. Trimming cost V 5 bases and J 2 bases; bases outside gene matches: 7. The CDR3 totals 15 residues. Per the germline V gene, CDR1 is SGHVS and CDR2 is FQNEAQ. CDR3 amino acids: CASSPHRQGAYEQYF. The CDR3 DNA is TGTGCCAGCAGCCCTCACCGACAGGGGGCCTACGAGCAGTACTTC.

CDR3 protein: CASSLLSGSYEQYF. The CDR3 DNA reads TGTGCCAGCAGTTTATTAAGCGGGAGCTACGAGCAGTACTTC. The rearrangement joins TRBV27 to TRBJ2-5, with 8 bases identical to TRBD2. The DNA end favors TRBJ2-7, so the J call may be wrong. Germline CDR1 and CDR2: MNHEY and SMNVEV (reference sequence). This CDR3 is 14 amino acids long.

The V call is TRBV10-1, the J call TRBJ2-1; D ambiguous. Germline lookup yields CDR1 WNHNN and CDR2 SYGVQD (reference sequence). Trimming removed 6 bases at V and 1 base at J, with 10 bases between. This CDR3 region has 14 residues. The CDR3 region is CASSPEWSYNEQFF. The DNA of the CDR3 is TGCGCCAGCAGCCCGGAGTGGTCCTACAATGAGCAGTTCTTC.

This chain uses TRBV7-9 with TRBJ2-7; TRBD2 might be the D (5 bases). This CDR3 is built from 14 residues. V lost 8 bases and J 2 bases, leaving 16 bases between the germline ends. Germline lookup yields CDR1 SEHNR and CDR2 FQNEAQ (reference sequence). The CDR3 DNA reads TGTGCCAGCGGCCATCTTGGGGAGCCCTACGAGCAGTACTTC. Its protein product is CASGHLGEPYEQYF.

This chain uses TRBV30 with TRBJ1-2, with D unresolved. CDR1 is GTSNPN and CDR2 is SVGIG in the germline V gene (reference sequence). The CDR3 length is 12 residues. V lost 3 bases and J 7 bases, leaving 12 bases between the germline ends. CDR3 bases: TGTGCCTGGAGCGTCAGCGGGAGTGGCTACACCTTC. This sequence encodes CAWSVSGSGYTF.

The chain uses TRBV2 and TRBJ1-5; 10 bases line up with TRBD1. Germline V gene data show CDR1 as SNHLY and CDR2 as FYNNEI. The CDR3 runs to 13 residues. V shed 4 bases and J 11 bases; nucleotides not matched to a gene: 5. The CDR3 region has the DNA TGTGCCAGCAGTGGACAGGGGGCGAATACCCAGCATTTT. Protein product: CASSGQGANTQHF.

This clone was recorded a few times. This chain uses TRBV7-9 with TRBJ2-3, with D possibly TRBD1 on 6 matching bases. Germline CDR1 reads SEHNR; CDR2 reads FQNEAQ (reference sequence). Trimming took 5 bases from V and 3 from J, leaving 21 bases between them. The CDR3 loop spans 17 amino acids. In nucleotides, the CDR3 is TGTGCCAGCAGCCCATACCCTAGGGGGAGAGGGACAGATACGCAGTATTTT. This sequence encodes CASSPYPRGRGTDTQYF.

This chain connects TRBV5-1 to TRBJ1-2; the D is unclear. Trimming shortened V by 6 bases and J by 4 bases, and 16 bases separated the two germline ends. The germline CDR1 and CDR2 sequences are SGHRS and YFSETQ. The length of the CDR3 is 14 residues. DNA of the CDR3: TGCGCCAGCACCCAAGGTCAGTCGGGCTATGGCTACACCTTC. This codes for CASTQGQSGYGYTF.

A single count supports this clone. The chain links TRBV6-1 to TRBJ1-1; TRBD1 matches at 7 bases. Germline CDR1 is MNHNS and CDR2 is SASEGT. The CDR3 has 14 residues. V gave up 6 bases and J gave up 4 bases; unmatched junction bases: 8. The CDR3 DNA is TGTGCCAGCAGGGTCCGACAGGGAAGCACTGAAGCTTTCTTT. As protein: CASRVRQGSTEAFF.

This clone showed up just once. V gene TRBV5-1 combines with J gene TRBJ1-2; a possible D gene is TRBD1 (5 bases). The ends were cut back, 0 bases at V and 7 bases at J, with 13 bases in the middle. The CDR3 runs to 14 residues. The germline CDR1 and CDR2 sequences are SGHRS and YFSETQ. The CDR3 loop is CASSLGQGELGYTF. The CDR3, as DNA: TGCGCCAGCAGCTTGGGGCAGGGCGAGCTTGGCTACACCTTC. The full variable domain, rest sourced from reference TRBV5-1 and TRBJ1-2, is KAGVTQTPRYLIKTRGQQVTLSCSPISGHRSVSWYQQTPGQGLQFLFEYFSETQRNKGNFPGRFSGRQFSNSRSEMNVSTLELGDSALYLCASSLGQGELGYTFGSGTRLTVV.

This clone appeared once. The CDR3 reads CASSYPGQGNTEAFF. The DNA of the CDR3 is TGTGCCAGCAGTTATCCGGGACAGGGGAACACTGAAGCTTTCTTT. The chain has TRBV25-1 and TRBJ1-1, with 9 bases that match TRBD1. Germline V gene sequence: CDR1 MGHDK, CDR2 SYGVNS. J gave up 1 base and V 5 bases, and 5 bases lay outside the gene matches. The CDR3 has 15 amino acids.

This clone occurred a few times. A read error is likely here: a far larger clone is one base away. The rearrangement links TRBV4-1 to TRBJ2-6; 7 nucleotides align to TRBD1. The CDR3 is made up of 16 amino acids. Germline CDR1 is MGHRA and CDR2 is YSYEKL. Unmatched junction bases numbered 0, after V lost 1 base and J lost 0 bases. CDR3: CASSQAGGSGANVLTF. CDR3 sequence (DNA): TGCGCCAGCAGCCAAGCAGGGGGCTCTGGGGCCAACGTCCTGACTTTC.

J is TRBJ1-6 and V is TRBV25-1; D is ambiguous. The CDR3 has 15 amino acids. Between the trimmed V and J ends, which lost 1 base and 7 bases, there was a span of 11 bases. CDR1 is MGHDK, CDR2 SYGVNS, per germline. Written as DNA, the CDR3 is TGTGCCAGCAGTGAATTATCCCTGGAGAATTCACCCCTCCACTTT. Encoded protein: CASSELSLENSPLHF.

The chain links TRBV30 to TRBJ2-5; 7 bases are a match to TRBD2. J gave up 4 bases and V 4 bases, and 0 bases lay outside the gene matches. Germline V CDR1 and CDR2: GTSNPN, SVGIG (reference sequence). The CDR3 runs 11 residues. This CDR3 is CAWTGGETQYF. For the CDR3, the DNA is TGTGCCTGGACGGGGGGAGAGACCCAGTACTTC.

A single count supports this clone. This chain joins TRBV28 and TRBJ1-6, with TRBD1 as a possible D gene (5 bases). The CDR3 totals 13 residues. Trimming cost V 6 bases and J 7 bases, with 10 bases left between them. Germline assignment: CDR1 MDHEN and CDR2 SYDVKM. CDR3: CASRTQENSPLHF. CDR3 in DNA: TGTGCCAGCAGAACACAGGAGAATTCACCCCTCCACTTT.